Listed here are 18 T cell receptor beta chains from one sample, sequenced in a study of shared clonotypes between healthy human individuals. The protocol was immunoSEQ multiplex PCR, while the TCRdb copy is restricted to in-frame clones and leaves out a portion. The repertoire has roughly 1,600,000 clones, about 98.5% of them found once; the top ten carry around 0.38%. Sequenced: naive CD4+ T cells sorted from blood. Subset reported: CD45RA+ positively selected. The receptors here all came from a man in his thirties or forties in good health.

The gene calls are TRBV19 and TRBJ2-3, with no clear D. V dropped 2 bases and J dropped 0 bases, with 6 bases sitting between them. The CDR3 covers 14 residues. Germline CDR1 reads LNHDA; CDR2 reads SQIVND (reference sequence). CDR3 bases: TGTGCCAGTAGTATACGGGTTAGCACAGATACGCAGTATTTT. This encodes CASSIRVSTDTQYF.

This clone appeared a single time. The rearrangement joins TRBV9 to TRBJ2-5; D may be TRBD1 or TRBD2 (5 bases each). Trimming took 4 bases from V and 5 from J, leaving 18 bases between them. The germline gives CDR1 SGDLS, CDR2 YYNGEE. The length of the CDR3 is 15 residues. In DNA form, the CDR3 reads TGTGCCAGCAGCCCCGGGACCACCTGGTCGGAGACCCAGTACTTC. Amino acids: CASSPGTTWSETQYF.

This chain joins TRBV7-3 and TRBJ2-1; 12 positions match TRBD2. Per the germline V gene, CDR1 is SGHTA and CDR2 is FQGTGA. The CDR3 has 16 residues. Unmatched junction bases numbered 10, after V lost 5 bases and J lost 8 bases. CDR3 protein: CASSHSTSGRADEQFF. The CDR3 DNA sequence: TGTGCCAGCAGCCATTCGACTAGCGGGAGAGCTGATGAGCAGTTCTTC.

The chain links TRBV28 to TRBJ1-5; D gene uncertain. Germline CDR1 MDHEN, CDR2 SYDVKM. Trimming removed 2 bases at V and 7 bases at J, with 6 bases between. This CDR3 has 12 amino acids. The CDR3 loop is CASSLARQPQHF. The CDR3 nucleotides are TGTGCCAGCAGTTTAGCTAGGCAGCCCCAGCATTTT.

The CDR3 loop is CASSLVVGDYEQYF. DNA for the CDR3: TGTGCCAGCAGCTTAGTGGTGGGTGACTACGAGCAGTACTTC. The chain combines TRBV7-4 with TRBJ2-7, with unresolved D. The CDR3 consists of 14 residues. V lost 1 base and J 3 bases, leaving 10 bases between the germline ends. From germline, CDR1 is SGHVT and CDR2 SQSDAQ.

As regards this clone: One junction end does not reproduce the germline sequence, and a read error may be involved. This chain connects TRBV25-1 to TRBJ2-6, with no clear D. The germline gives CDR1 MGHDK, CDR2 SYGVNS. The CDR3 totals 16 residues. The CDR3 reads CASSQPGRSVANVLTF. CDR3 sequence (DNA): TGTGCCAGCAGCCAACCTGGGCGGTCTGTGGCCAACGTCCTGACTTTC. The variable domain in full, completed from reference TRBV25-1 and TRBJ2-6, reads EADIYQTPRYLVIGTGKKITLECSQTMGHDKMYWYQQDPGMELHLIHYSYGVNSTEKGDLSSESTVSRIRTEHFPLTLESARPSHTSQYLCASSQPGRSVANVLTFGAGSRLTVL.

This chain's CDR3 is CASNGLAGVLNEQFF. The CDR3 DNA reads TGTGCCAGCAACGGACTAGCGGGAGTGCTCAATGAGCAGTTCTTC. The chain combines TRBV5-4 with TRBJ2-1; 13 nucleotides line up with TRBD2. V lost 6 bases, J lost 6 bases, and 6 bases stayed unmatched. Germline V gene lookup returns CDR1 SGHNT and CDR2 YYREEE (reference sequence). This CDR3 has 15 amino acids.

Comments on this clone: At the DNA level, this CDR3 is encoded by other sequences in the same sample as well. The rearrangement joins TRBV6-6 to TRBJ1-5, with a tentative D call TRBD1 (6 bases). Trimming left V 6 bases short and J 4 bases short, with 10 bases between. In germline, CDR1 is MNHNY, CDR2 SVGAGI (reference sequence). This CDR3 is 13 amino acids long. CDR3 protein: CASSPTGNQPQHF. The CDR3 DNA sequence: TGTGCCAGCAGCCCCACAGGGAATCAGCCCCAGCATTTT.

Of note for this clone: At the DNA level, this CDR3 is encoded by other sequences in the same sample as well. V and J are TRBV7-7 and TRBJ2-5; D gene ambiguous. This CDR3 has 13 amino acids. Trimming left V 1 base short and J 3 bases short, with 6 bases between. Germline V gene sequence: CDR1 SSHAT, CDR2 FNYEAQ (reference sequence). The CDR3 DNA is TGTGCCAGCAGCTTAGATCGGAAAGAGACCCAGTACTTC. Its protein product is CASSLDRKETQYF.

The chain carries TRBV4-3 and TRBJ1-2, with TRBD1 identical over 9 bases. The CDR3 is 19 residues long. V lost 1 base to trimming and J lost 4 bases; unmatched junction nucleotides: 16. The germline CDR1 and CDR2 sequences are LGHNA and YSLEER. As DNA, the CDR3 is TGCGCCAGCAGCCAAGGACGCCGGGACAGGGAAACGATGGGCTATGGCTACACCTTC. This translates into CASSQGRRDRETMGYGYTF.

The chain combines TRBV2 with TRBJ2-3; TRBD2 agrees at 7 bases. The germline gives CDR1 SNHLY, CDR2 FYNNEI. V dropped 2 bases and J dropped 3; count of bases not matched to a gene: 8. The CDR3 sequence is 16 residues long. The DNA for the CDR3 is TGTGCCAGCAGTGAATCTGGAGCGGGACTTACAGATACGCAGTATTTT. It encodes CASSESGAGLTDTQYF.

The CDR3 DNA follows: TGTGCCAGCAGTACAGGGCTTAGCTCCTACGAGCAGTACTTC. The encoded protein is CASSTGLSSYEQYF. This sequence joins TRBV27 and TRBJ2-7; the D gene is possibly TRBD1 (6 bases). The CDR3 runs 14 residues. Germline CDR1 MNHEY, CDR2 SMNVEV (reference sequence). V lost 5 bases and J 0 bases, leaving 11 bases between the germline ends.

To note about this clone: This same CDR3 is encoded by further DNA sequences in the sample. The CDR3 is CASSLAGLSSGNTIYF. DNA of the CDR3: TGTGCCAGCAGCTTGGCGGGACTCAGCTCTGGAAACACCATATATTTT. The chain couples TRBV7-2 to TRBJ1-3, with a tentative D call TRBD1 (5 bases). The germline V and J ends were trimmed by 3 bases and 0 bases, with 12 bases remaining between them. CDR1 and CDR2 (germline): SGHTA, FQGNSA. The CDR3 has 16 residues.

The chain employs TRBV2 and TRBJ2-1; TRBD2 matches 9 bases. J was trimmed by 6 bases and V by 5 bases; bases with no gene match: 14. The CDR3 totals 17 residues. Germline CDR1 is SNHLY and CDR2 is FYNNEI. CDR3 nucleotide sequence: TGTGCCAGCAGTCCGGCCCCGGGGGGACTAGCCGGCAATGAGCAGTTCTTC. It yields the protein CASSPAPGGLAGNEQFF.

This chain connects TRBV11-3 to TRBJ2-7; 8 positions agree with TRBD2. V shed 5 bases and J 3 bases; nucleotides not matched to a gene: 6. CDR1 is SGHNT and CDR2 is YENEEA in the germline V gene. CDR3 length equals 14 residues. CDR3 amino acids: CASSPYSGSYEQYF. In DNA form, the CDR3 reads TGTGCCAGCAGCCCCTACAGCGGGAGCTACGAGCAGTACTTC.

The CDR3 nucleotides are TGTGCCAGCAGTGCCCTTCCCGGCCCCTACGAGCAGTACTTC. Translated, it gives CASSALPGPYEQYF. The J gene is TRBJ2-7, the V gene TRBV6-1; D remains ambiguous. Germline values: CDR1 MNHNS, CDR2 SASEGT. This CDR3 has 14 residues. V was clipped by 4 bases and J by 2 bases, with 12 bases between them.

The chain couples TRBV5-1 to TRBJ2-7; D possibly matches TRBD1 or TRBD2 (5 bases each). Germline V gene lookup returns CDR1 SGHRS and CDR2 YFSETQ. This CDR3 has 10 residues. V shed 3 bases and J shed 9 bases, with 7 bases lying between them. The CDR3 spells CASSSGTQYF. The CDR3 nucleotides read TGCGCCAGCAGCTCCGGGACGCAGTACTTC.

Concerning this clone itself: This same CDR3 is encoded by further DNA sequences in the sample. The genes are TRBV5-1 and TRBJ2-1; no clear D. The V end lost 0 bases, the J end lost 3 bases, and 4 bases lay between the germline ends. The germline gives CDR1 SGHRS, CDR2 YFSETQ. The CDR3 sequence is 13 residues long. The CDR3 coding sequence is TGCGCCAGCAGCTTGGACGGCTACAATGAGCAGTTCTTC. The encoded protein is CASSLDGYNEQFF.